This T cell receptor beta chain stems from a study of cytomegalovirus exposure and HLA in healthy donors. Study-wide results and caveats: A list of roughly 180 TCR beta chains associated with cytomegalovirus was given.

PCR used 60 Vbeta primers and 13 Jbeta primers. Measured with immunoSEQ multiplex PCR; TCRdb has only the in-frame clones, and not every one. In the table there are approximately 160,000 clones, approximately 86% of which are singletons. On this clone: Its specificity is unknown.

Donors counted as nominally healthy when sampled, yet unrecorded immune exposures were likely. V trimming: 4 bases; J trimming: 3 bases; junction bases outside the gene matches: 6. From germline, CDR1 is SGHTA and CDR2 FQGTGA. The CDR3 consists of 15 residues. The J gene is TRBJ2-1, the V gene TRBV7-3; 7 bases agree with TRBD1. Sequenced: PBMCs. This receptor was identified in a male donor in good health and CMV-seronegative. CDR3 loop: CASSSTGTDYNEQFF. CDR3 DNA sequence: TGTGCCAGCAGCTCAACCGGGACAGACTACAATGAGCAGTTCTTC.